Sequencing of this T cell receptor (beta chain) was carried out in a study of CD8+ T cells in alopecia areata. Germline V CDR1 and CDR2: SNHLY, FYNNEI. The CDR3 extends over 11 amino acids. V was shortened by 10 bases and J by 3 bases, with 7 bases between the two germline ends. The sample's treatment: oral pan-JAK inhibitor, 5-10 mg twice daily. Extraction and reverse transcription of RNA yielded cDNA as the sequencing template. Clones were read by immunoSEQ multiplex PCR, and TCRdb kept only the in-frame ones, dropping some. In the table there are 150,000 to 200,000 clones, roughly 50% of which are singletons. In its sample, this clone was seen a few times.

The receptor comes from a human donor with alopecia areata. The input for sequencing was CD8+ T cells sorted from blood, taken at week 24, from a patient treated with tofacitinib. J is TRBJ2-4 and V is TRBV2, with D perhaps TRBD2 (5 bases). CDR3 in amino acids: CAIRDKNIQYF. The CDR3 DNA reads as TGTGCCATCCGGGACAAAAACATTCAGTACTTC.